Shown below are 17 T cell receptor beta chains from a single sample sequenced in a study of T cells in Graves' hyperthyroidism and ophthalmopathy. The TCR beta CDR3 regions underwent amplification using RNA transcripts as the source. When the TCR CDR3 underwent first-round RT-PCR, the HTBI primer set was used. TCRdb passed the multiplex PCR reads through MiXCR, listing each CDR3 protein once. Of roughly 840,000 distinct CDR3 sequences detected, roughly 40% appear once; the ten largest clones hold approximately 8.7%. The sequenced material came from blood. The receptor set was obtained from a young man with Graves' hyperthyroidism.

The chain couples TRBV29-1 to TRBJ2-7, with 9 nucleotides matching TRBD1. Per the germline V gene, CDR1 is SQVTM and CDR2 is ANQGSEA. V shed 8 bases, J shed 5 bases, and the junction held 4 bases outside the gene matches. The CDR3 runs to 11 residues. The CDR3 reads CSQRDRDEQYF. For the CDR3, the DNA is TGCAGCCAAAGGGACAGGGACGAGCAGTACTTC.

V gene TRBV29-1 combines with J gene TRBJ2-7, with 9 bases identical to TRBD1. V lost 5 bases to trimming and J lost 7 bases; unmatched junction nucleotides: 12. Germline V gene sequence: CDR1 SQVTM, CDR2 ANQGSEA. CDR3 length: 14 residues. The CDR3 here is CSVPGTGRSREQYF. The CDR3 nucleotides read TGCAGCGTTCCCGGGACAGGGAGGTCTCGAGAGCAGTACTTC.

This clonotype has a count of ten or more. The CDR3, as DNA: TGTGCCACCAGCGGGGCTCGGGGTGGCTACACCTTC. This translates into CATSGARGGYTF. The chain has TRBV24-1 and TRBJ1-2; D might be TRBD1 (5 bases). V lost 7 bases to trimming and J lost 7 bases, with 12 bases between them. This CDR3 has 12 amino acids. Germline V gene lookup returns CDR1 KGHDR and CDR2 SFDVKD.

J is TRBJ2-5 and V is TRBV20-1; the match to TRBD2 covers 10 bases. Germline trimming cut 0 bases from V and 7 bases from J; bases unmatched to any gene: 8. Germline V gene data show CDR1 as DFQATT and CDR2 as SNEGSKA (reference sequence). The CDR3 has 15 amino acids. CDR3 sequence: CSARDRSGGAGTQYF. The CDR3, as DNA: TGCAGTGCTAGAGACCGAAGCGGGGGGGCGGGGACCCAGTACTTC.

This clonotype was seen at least ten times. V usage is TRBV2 and J usage is TRBJ2-2; the D is unclear. Looked up from germline, CDR1 is SNHLY and CDR2 is FYNNEI. The ends were cut back, 4 bases at V and 3 bases at J, with 6 bases in the middle. The CDR3 has 13 residues. The chain's CDR3 is CASSGPYTGELFF. The CDR3 DNA is TGTGCCAGCAGTGGACCGTACACCGGGGAGCTGTTTTTT. The entire variable domain, with the rest obtained from reference TRBV2 and TRBJ2-2, is as follows: EPEVTQTPSHQVTQMGQEVILRCVPISNHLYFYWYRQILGQKVEFLVSFYNNEISEKSEIFDDQFSVERPDGSNFTLKIRSTKLEDSAMYFCASSGPYTGELFFGEGSRLTVL.

The chain couples TRBV4-1 to TRBJ2-7; 9 bases are shared with TRBD2. The J segment lost 4 bases and the V segment lost 3 bases, leaving 7 bases of the junction unmatched. The germline V gene encodes CDR1 MGHRA and CDR2 YSYEKL. CDR3 length: 15 residues. The DNA of the CDR3 is TGCGCCAGCAGCCAGGATAGCGGGAGTAGGTACGAGCAGTACTTC. It translates to CASSQDSGSRYEQYF.

The J gene is TRBJ1-2, the V gene TRBV6-6; possibly TRBD1 for D (6 bases). There are 14 residues in the CDR3. Deletions cut 5 bases from V and 8 bases from J, with 18 bases between. CDR1 and CDR2 from the germline V gene are MNHNY and SVGAGI (reference sequence). This CDR3 reads CASSEADSRLGYTF. For the CDR3, the DNA is TGTGCCAGCAGTGAAGCGGACAGTCGGCTAGGCTACACCTTC.

The rearrangement uses TRBV20-1 and TRBJ1-5; D is perhaps TRBD1 (6 bases). Trimming took off 5 bases at V and 4 bases at J, with 18 bases between the two ends. Germline V gene lookup returns CDR1 DFQATT and CDR2 SNEGSKA (reference sequence). CDR3 size: 15 residues. CDR3 DNA: TGCAGTGCTTGGACAGCGGATAGGGCTAATCAGCCCCAGCATTTT. This sequence encodes CSAWTADRANQPQHF.

This chain joins TRBV7-9 and TRBJ1-2; TRBD1 might be the D (5 bases). The V end was cut by 5 bases, the J end by 1 base, with 14 bases between. The CDR3 has 15 amino acids. Germline CDR1 and CDR2: SEHNR and FQNEAQ (reference sequence). CDR3 nucleotide sequence: TGTGCCAGCAGCCCCATGGGGCAGGGTAACTATGGCTACACCTTC. Translated: CASSPMGQGNYGYTF.

This chain joins TRBV29-1 and TRBJ2-7; 8 positions match TRBD2. Germline loops: CDR1 SQVTM, CDR2 ANQGSEA. The V and J ends lost 0 bases and 5 bases, in that order; junction bases with no gene match: 6. This CDR3 is 14 amino acids long. This CDR3 is CSVEDTGGADEQYF. DNA for the CDR3: TGCAGCGTTGAAGATACCGGGGGGGCCGACGAGCAGTACTTC.

A few counts support this clonotype. The CDR3 sequence: CASSYSGSAQETQYF. CDR3 nucleotides: TGTGCCAGTAGTTACAGCGGGAGCGCCCAAGAGACCCAGTACTTC. The chain couples TRBV19 to TRBJ2-5, with 8 bases identical to TRBD2. The trim removed 5 bases at V and 1 base at J, leaving 6 bases unmatched. The CDR3 spans 15 residues. The germline V gene has CDR1 LNHDA and CDR2 SQIVND (reference sequence).

The chain carries TRBV15 and TRBJ2-7, with 7 bases that match TRBD1. V lost 7 bases, J lost 6 bases, and 6 bases stayed unmatched. The germline V gene encodes CDR1 LNHNV and CDR2 YYDKDF (reference sequence). The CDR3 extends over 12 amino acids. The CDR3 nucleotides are TGTGCCACCACTCGGGGACAGCCCGAGCAGTACTTC. Encoded protein: CATTRGQPEQYF.

The sample holds a few counts of this clonotype. The chain combines TRBV7-2 with TRBJ2-5, with D perhaps given as TRBD1 or TRBD2 (5 bases each). CDR3 length equals 16 residues. The germline CDR1 and CDR2 sequences are SGHTA and FQGNSA. V lost 2 bases to trimming and J lost 2 bases, with 15 bases between them. The CDR3 bases are TGTGCCAGCAGCTTATTTGGGGGAGTGGGACAAGAGACCCAGTACTTC. Residues: CASSLFGGVGQETQYF.

Comment on this clonotype: A read error may account for a junction end that differs from germline. The J gene is TRBJ1-1, the V gene TRBV7-9, with a weak D call TRBD1 (6 bases). The length of the CDR3 is 17 residues. The germline V gene encodes CDR1 SEHNR and CDR2 FQNEAQ (reference sequence). In nucleotides, the CDR3 is TGCGCCAGCAGGCGGGACATCGGGTTGAGAATGAACACTGAAGCTTTCTTT. It encodes CASRRDIGLRMNTEAFF.

The V call is TRBV7-3, the J call TRBJ1-1, with D unresolved. The CDR3 contains 19 residues. CDR1 SGHTA and CDR2 FQGTGA come from the germline V gene. Trimming removed 2 bases from V and 3 bases from J, with 25 bases in between. The CDR3 DNA follows: TGTGCCAGCAGCTTACTGTCTGGCCCGGGCGTGGGAGTGGACACTGAAGCTTTCTTT. As protein: CASSLLSGPGVGVDTEAFF.

The rearrangement joins TRBV6-5 to TRBJ2-7; D gene unclear. Trimming cost V 0 bases and J 5 bases, with 8 bases left between them. The CDR3 contains 13 residues. The germline V gene encodes CDR1 MNHEY and CDR2 SVGAGI. The CDR3 protein is CASSYSFSDEQYF. CDR3 nucleotide sequence: TGTGCCAGCAGTTACTCTTTTTCGGACGAGCAGTACTTC.

This clonotype was recorded many times. CDR3 DNA sequence: TGTGCCAGCAGGAACCGATCGCACGGGGACGAGCAGTACTTC. Its translation: CASRNRSHGDEQYF. The chain links TRBV7-2 to TRBJ2-7; D may be TRBD2 (5 bases). The CDR3 is 14 residues long. The V gene's germline CDR1 is SGHTA and CDR2 FQGNSA. The V end was cut by 6 bases, the J end by 5 bases, with 17 bases between.